These T cell receptor beta chains were read from a single sample in a study of blood T cell repertoires in COVID-19. The protocol was immunoSEQ multiplex PCR, while the TCRdb copy is restricted to in-frame clones and leaves out a portion. The sample holds about 260,000 clones, about 87% seen once. Sequences were obtained from peripheral blood. Receptors were obtained from a woman aged 40 to 49 with acute or convalescent COVID-19. The CDR3 runs from the conserved cysteine through the conserved F or W. The order of the fields is D gene, CDR3 length, J gene, clone size, V gene, CDR3 protein, CDR3 DNA. D genes are given only for firm matches. Size is stated for part of the rows, as once, few or many counts, or as a class when the clone is expanded.

TRBD1 14 TRBJ1-2 once TRBV18 CASSPSTGNYGYTF TGTGCCAGCTCACCGTCGACAGGGAACTATGGCTACACCTTC
TRBD1 15 TRBJ2-3 . TRBV6-5 CASRTPGQSTDTQYF TGTGCCAGCAGGACCCCGGGACAGAGCACAGATACGCAGTATTTT
. 14 TRBJ1-6 . TRBV18 CASSPTGMDSPLHF TGTGCCAGCTCACCAACAGGGATGGATTCACCCCTCCACTTT
. 12 TRBJ1-1 . TRBV5-1 CASSWQGIEAFF TGCGCCAGCAGCTGGCAGGGTATTGAAGCTTTCTTT
TRBD1 16 TRBJ1-6 . TRBV5-1 CASSWGDRDHNSPLHF TGCGCCAGCAGCTGGGGGGACAGGGACCATAATTCACCCCTCCACTTT
. 13 TRBJ1-2 . TRBV6-5 CASTLAGLPGYTF TGTGCCAGCACCCTGGCGGGGCTACCTGGCTACACCTTC
TRBD1 13 TRBJ1-2 . TRBV7-8 CASSPNDRDSYTF TGTGCCAGCAGCCCCAACGACAGGGACAGCTACACCTTC
. 14 TRBJ1-1 . TRBV27 CASSLGAANTEAFF TGTGCCAGCAGTTTGGGGGCAGCGAACACTGAAGCTTTCTTT
TRBD1 13 TRBJ1-2 . TRBV7-8 CASSLGTGAGYTF TGTGCCAGCAGCTTAGGGACAGGGGCGGGCTACACCTTC
. 13 TRBJ2-3 . TRBV23-1 CASSLRQVHTQYF TGCGCCAGCAGTCTGCGACAGGTCCATACGCAGTATTTT
. 15 TRBJ2-6 . TRBV5-5 CASSLDGDGANVLTF TGTGCCAGCAGCTTGGACGGGGATGGGGCCAACGTCCTGACTTTC
. 11 TRBJ1-2 . TRBV7-9 CASSLSVGYTF TGTGCCAGCAGTTTATCGGTTGGCTACACCTTC
TRBD1 15 TRBJ2-1 . TRBV5-6 CASSPGTGSYNEQFF TGTGCCAGCAGCCCGGGGACAGGGTCCTACAATGAGCAGTTCTTC
TRBD1 15 TRBJ1-5 . TRBV30 CAWRDTDRGFQPQHF TGTGCCTGGAGGGATACGGACAGGGGGTTTCAGCCCCAGCATTTT
. 12 TRBJ1-2 once TRBV9 CASSATRDGYTF TGTGCCAGCAGCGCGACCAGGGATGGCTACACCTTC
. 13 TRBJ1-2 . TRBV5-1 CASSLASEDGYTF TGCGCCAGCAGCTTGGCGTCAGAAGATGGCTACACCTTC
TRBD1 15 TRBJ1-5 . TRBV24-1 CATSDSTGRNQPQHF TGTGCCACCAGTGATTCGACAGGGCGCAATCAGCCCCAGCATTTT
TRBD1 14 TRBJ1-1 . TRBV7-3 CASSVQGGNTEAFF TGTGCCAGCAGCGTACAGGGGGGGAACACTGAAGCTTTCTTT
. 14 TRBJ1-2 . TRBV6-5 CASRPDSVGYGYTF TGTGCCAGCAGACCGGACAGTGTTGGCTATGGCTACACCTTC
TRBD2 15 TRBJ2-1 . TRBV7-2 CASSQTAGAYNEQFF TGTGCCAGCAGCCAAACAGCGGGGGCCTACAATGAGCAGTTCTTC
TRBD1 15 TRBJ1-2 . TRBV29-1 CSVAGQGHPSGGYTF TGCAGCGTTGCAGGACAGGGCCACCCTAGCGGTGGCTACACCTTC
. 14 TRBJ1-5 . TRBV7-9 CASSLGAGNQPQHF TGTGCCAGCAGCTTAGGGGCAGGGAATCAGCCCCAGCATTTT
. 12 TRBJ2-2 . TRBV7-3 CASSLNTGELFF TGTGCCAGCAGCCTGAACACCGGGGAGCTGTTTTTT
. 20 TRBJ1-1 . TRBV12-2 CASRLALDPGQGKRDTEAFF TGTGCAAGTCGCTTAGCGCTGGATCCGGGACAGGGGAAAAGGGACACTGAAGCTTTCTTT
. 15 TRBJ1-3 . TRBV7-6 CASSLWAQGGNTIYF TGTGCCAGCAGCTTATGGGCCCAGGGGGGAAACACCATATATTTT
TRBD2 18 TRBJ2-3 . TRBV11-2 CASSLDGLAGVSTDTQYF TGTGCCAGCAGCTTAGATGGGCTAGCGGGGGTTAGCACAGATACGCAGTATTTT
TRBD1 16 TRBJ1-1 . TRBV13 CASSWGTGGLGAEAFF TGTGCCAGCAGCTGGGGGACAGGGGGCTTGGGCGCTGAAGCTTTCTTT
TRBD2 16 TRBJ2-5 . TRBV20-1 CSASGTSGGAWETQYF TGCAGTGCTAGTGGGACTAGCGGGGGGGCGTGGGAGACCCAGTACTTC
. 15 TRBJ1-3 . TRBV15 CATSRYPGSGNTIYF TGTGCCACCAGCAGATACCCGGGCTCTGGAAACACCATATATTTT
. 14 TRBJ1-2 . TRBV19 CASSTKLDSYGYTF TGTGCCAGTAGTACGAAATTGGACAGCTATGGCTACACCTTC
. 13 TRBJ1-1 . TRBV2 CASSDVYRLEAFF TGTGCCAGCAGTGATGTCTACAGGTTGGAAGCTTTCTTT
TRBD1 14 TRBJ1-2 . TRBV10-3 CAISAQGAGYGYTF TGTGCCATCAGCGCACAGGGGGCAGGCTATGGCTACACCTTC
. 12 TRBJ2-1 . TRBV3-1/TRBV3-2 CASSQSGSEQFF TGTGCCAGCAGCCAATCTGGCTCTGAGCAGTTCTTC
. 13 TRBJ2-3 . TRBV19 CASSFSGTDTQYF TGTGCCAGTAGTTTCTCAGGAACAGATACGCAGTATTTT
. 14 TRBJ1-1 few TRBV4-2 CASSQGGQGTEAFF TGTGCCAGCAGCCAGGGTGGGCAGGGCACTGAAGCTTTCTTT
TRBD2 14 TRBJ2-1 . TRBV3-1/TRBV3-2 CASSHSSGGVEQFF TGTGCCAGCAGCCACTCTAGCGGGGGGGTTGAGCAGTTCTTC
TRBD2 15 TRBJ2-1 . TRBV6-5 CASSYGLAGGYEQFF TGTGCCAGCAGTTACGGCCTAGCGGGGGGATATGAGCAGTTCTTC
. 15 TRBJ1-5 . TRBV3-1/TRBV3-2 CASSQDTSAYQPQHF TGTGCCAGCAGCCAAGATACCAGCGCCTATCAGCCCCAGCATTTT
. 12 TRBJ1-1 . TRBV9 CASSVTPNEAFF TGTGCCAGCAGCGTAACTCCGAATGAAGCTTTCTTT
. 14 TRBJ1-6 . TRBV11-2 CASSLAGVNSPLHF TGTGCCAGCAGCTTAGCAGGGGTTAATTCACCCCTCCACTTT
. 13 TRBJ1-1 once TRBV4-2 CASSQDPTGEAFF TGTGCCAGCAGCCAAGATCCCACGGGTGAAGCTTTCTTT
. 14 TRBJ2-2 . TRBV2 CASSSNTNTGELFF TGTGCCAGCAGTTCGAACACCAACACCGGGGAGCTGTTTTTT
TRBD1 15 TRBJ1-1 . TRBV6-5 CASRYVSGGNTEAFF TGTGCCAGCAGATACGTTTCAGGGGGGAACACTGAAGCTTTCTTT
. 16 TRBJ1-5 . TRBV6-1 CASSEVLGAGDQPQHF TGTGCCAGCAGTGAAGTCCTAGGGGCAGGGGATCAGCCCCAGCATTTT
TRBD2 16 TRBJ2-3 . TRBV3-1/TRBV3-2 CASSQDGREPGDTQYF TGTGCCAGCAGCCAAGATGGGAGGGAGCCGGGAGATACGCAGTATTTT
. 14 TRBJ1-1 . TRBV28 CASSRGGSGTEAFF TGTGCCAGCAGTCGTGGCGGAAGCGGAACTGAAGCTTTCTTT
. 13 TRBJ1-1 . TRBV3-1/TRBV3-2 CASSQWRGTEAFF TGTGCCAGCAGCCAATGGAGGGGCACTGAAGCTTTCTTT
. 17 TRBJ1-1 . TRBV2 CASSSVKGLGGNTEAFF TGTGCCAGCAGTTCCGTTAAAGGCCTCGGGGGTAATACTGAAGCTTTCTTT
. 17 TRBJ1-1 . TRBV19 CASSTSQGRVRNTEAFF TGTGCCAGTAGTACCTCCCAAGGGAGGGTCCGAAACACTGAAGCTTTCTTT
. 17 TRBJ2-2 . TRBV9 CASSVEFGQGLTGELFF TGTGCCAGCAGCGTAGAGTTCGGGCAGGGGTTAACCGGGGAGCTGTTTTTT
. 14 TRBJ1-2 few TRBV19 CASSIRWQGYGYTF TGTGCCAGTAGTATACGGTGGCAGGGCTATGGCTACACCTTC
TRBD1 13 TRBJ1-1 . TRBV3-1/TRBV3-2 CASSPETGSEAFF TGTGCCAGCAGCCCCGAGACAGGGTCTGAAGCTTTCTTT
. 13 TRBJ2-1 . TRBV5-4 CASSLGGLGEQFF TGTGCCAGCAGCTTGGGGGGGCTAGGTGAGCAGTTCTTC
. 16 TRBJ1-4 . TRBV19 CASSINLDRGKEKLFF TGTGCCAGTAGTATAAACCTCGATAGGGGAAAGGAAAAACTGTTTTTT
. 13 TRBJ1-2 . TRBV12-5 CASGFGAANGYTF TGTGCTAGTGGTTTTGGGGCCGCAAATGGCTACACCTTC
TRBD2 16 TRBJ2-3 . TRBV5-1 CASSPTSGERTDTQYF TGCGCCAGCAGCCCTACTAGCGGGGAGAGGACAGATACGCAGTATTTT
. 16 TRBJ2-3 . TRBV5-1 CASSLGGGAITDTQYF TGCGCCAGCAGCTTGGGAGGGGGGGCCATCACAGATACGCAGTATTTT
. 16 TRBJ1-1 . TRBV7-8 CASSPKGGADKSEAFF TGTGCCAGCAGCCCTAAGGGGGGGGCCGACAAATCTGAAGCTTTCTTT
. 16 TRBJ1-2 . TRBV5-1 CASSLATEGRDGGYTF TGCGCCAGCAGCTTGGCCACAGAGGGAAGAGATGGAGGCTACACCTTC
TRBD1 15 TRBJ1-2 . TRBV6-5 CASSFDRGSPYGYTF TGTGCCAGCAGTTTCGACAGGGGAAGCCCCTATGGCTACACCTTC